Shown below are 17 T cell receptor beta chains from a single sample sequenced in a study of blood T cells in healthy people across ages (dated by TCRdb to the mid-2010s). The method was 5' RACE. Instrument on record: Illumina HiSeq 2500. A second PCR of about 7 to 12 cycles was run with a J-beta primer mix and a sample-barcoded 5' primer. Through fastp at Q25 and MiXCR, TCRdb rebuilt clones from the public reads, retaining in-frame beta chains. Rows matching on CDR3 protein sequence are summarized as one entry with the most common DNA and genes. Within this sample are 700,000 to 950,000 distinct CDR3 sequences, with approximately 39% of them counted one time only. The biggest ten clones account for roughly 19% of the sample. Source material: blood. Receptors originate from a woman in her sixties in good health.

The table lists this clonotype with many counts. The rearrangement uses TRBV4-3 and TRBJ2-6, with 7 bases matching TRBD1. V lost 1 base to trimming and J lost 0 bases; unmatched junction nucleotides: 9. Germline assignment: CDR1 LGHNA and CDR2 YSLEER. This CDR3 region has 19 residues. The CDR3 DNA reads as TGCGCCAGCAGCCAAGCTTGGGGACAGCCTAGCTCTGGGGCCAACGTCCTGACTTTC. Its protein is CASSQAWGQPSSGANVLTF.

The chain employs TRBV7-8 and TRBJ2-1, with 7 bases fitting TRBD2. Trimming took 1 base from V and 6 from J; bases not matched to a gene: 15. The length of the CDR3 is 18 residues. In germline, CDR1 is SGHVS, CDR2 FQNEAQ. CDR3 in amino acids: CASSLVGPGLGNSNEQFF. Written as DNA, the CDR3 is TGTGCCAGCAGCTTAGTCGGTCCAGGACTAGGGAACTCCAATGAGCAGTTCTTC.

The chain links TRBV11-2 to TRBJ1-1; a possible D gene is TRBD1 (6 bases). Trimming took off 2 bases at V and 3 bases at J, with 13 bases between the two ends. CDR3 length equals 15 residues. Germline lookup yields CDR1 SGHAT and CDR2 FQNNGV. Here the CDR3 reads CASSLMSGAYTEAFF. DNA of the CDR3: TGTGCCAGCAGCTTAATGTCGGGGGCTTACACTGAAGCTTTCTTT.

V usage is TRBV21-1 and J usage is TRBJ2-5; TRBD1 was called by the table and not checked on the DNA. TRBV21-1 is a documented pseudogene. This CDR3 has 13 residues. This chain's CDR3 is CASSKAGRETQYF. The CDR3 DNA follows: TGTGCCAGCAGCAAGGCCGGGCGAGAGACCCAGTACTTC.

On this clonotype itself: The junction departs from germline at one end; a sequencing error may be responsible. V gene TRBV25-1 combines with J gene TRBJ2-5, with TRBD1 identical over 8 bases. The DNA end favors TRBJ2-7, so the J call may be wrong. This CDR3 comprises 15 residues. Per germline, CDR1 MGHDK and CDR2 SYGVNS. CDR3 DNA: TGTGCCGGCAGTGCTTCACATTGGACAGGGAGCGAGCAGTACTTC. Protein product: CAGSASHWTGSEQYF.

The rearrangement uses TRBV6-5 and TRBJ1-3; D is possibly TRBD1 (6 bases). The CDR3 covers 15 residues. Germline CDR1 is MNHEY and CDR2 is SVGAGI. Trimming cost V 2 bases and J 3 bases, with 11 bases left between them. The CDR3 DNA sequence: TGTGCCAGCAGTTACGAAGGGGGGTTTGGAAACACCATATATTTT. Protein sequence: CASSYEGGFGNTIYF.

This chain connects TRBV5-6 to TRBJ2-5, with TRBD1 matching over 9 bases. Germline CDR1 SGHDT, CDR2 YYEEEE. V shed 4 bases and J 4 bases; nucleotides not matched to a gene: 8. This CDR3 has 15 amino acids. CDR3 nucleotide sequence: TGTGCCAGCAGCCGACTAGGGGACAGGGCAGAGACCCAGTACTTC. Amino acid sequence: CASSRLGDRAETQYF.

This clonotype has more than one count but fewer than ten. The V and J genes are TRBV29-1 and TRBJ1-5; D ambiguous. Trimming shortened V by 5 bases and J by 5 bases, and 10 bases separated the two germline ends. CDR3 length equals 12 residues. Per germline, CDR1 SQVTM and CDR2 ANQGSEA. CDR3 sequence: CSVSYNDQPQHF. CDR3 DNA: TGCAGCGTTAGTTATAACGATCAGCCCCAGCATTTT. Complete variable domain (other parts from reference TRBV29-1 and TRBJ1-5): SAVISQKPSRDICQRGTSLTIQCQVDSQVTMMFWYRQQPGQSLTLIATANQGSEATYESGFVIDKFPISRPNLTFSTLTVSNMSPEDSSIYLCSVSYNDQPQHFGDGTRLSIL.

This clonotype appeared a few times. This chain's CDR3 is CASSQDHAVNSYEQYF. The CDR3, as DNA: TGTGCCAGCAGCCAAGATCATGCAGTAAACTCCTACGAGCAGTACTTC. The rearrangement uses TRBV3-1 and TRBJ2-7, with D hard to call. CDR1 and CDR2 from the germline V gene are LGHDT and YNNKEL (reference sequence). There are 16 residues in the CDR3. Trimming shortened V by 0 bases and J by 0 bases, and 12 bases separated the two germline ends.

This clonotype was seen repeatedly, ten times or more. The chain joins TRBV6-2 or TRBV6-3 to TRBJ2-3; either TRBD1 or TRBD2 may fit D (5 bases each). V was clipped by 4 bases and J by 2 bases, with 7 bases between them. The germline CDR1 and CDR2 sequences are MNHEY and SVGEGT. The CDR3 runs 13 residues. The CDR3 coding sequence is TGTGCCAGCAGTTCCGGGACCACAGATACGCAGTATTTT. It translates to CASSSGTTDTQYF.

The V and J genes are TRBV29-1 and TRBJ2-2; maybe TRBD1 (6 bases). The CDR3 covers 14 residues. The germline gives CDR1 SQVTM, CDR2 ANQGSEA. V was shortened by 2 bases and J by 7 bases, with 14 bases between the two germline ends. This CDR3 reads CSVEQGTRIGELFF. CDR3 nucleotide sequence: TGCAGCGTTGAACAGGGGACAAGGATCGGGGAGCTGTTTTTT.

In this sample, this clonotype turned up a few times. This chain connects TRBV7-9 to TRBJ2-3; 8 bases match TRBD2. Germline V gene sequence: CDR1 SEHNR, CDR2 FQNEAQ (reference sequence). Trimming took 2 bases from V and 4 from J; bases not matched to a gene: 14. The length of the CDR3 is 18 residues. The CDR3 nucleotides read TGTGCCAGCAGCTTATCCTCTTTCAGCGGGAGTGGGGCAGATACGCAGTATTTT. It yields the protein CASSLSSFSGSGADTQYF. Filled out from reference TRBV7-9 and TRBJ2-3, the complete variable domain reads DTGVSQNPRHKITKRGQNVTFRCDPISEHNRLYWYRQTLGQGPEFLTYFQNEAQLEKSRLLSDRFSAERPKGSFSTLEIQRTEQGDSAMYLCASSLSSFSGSGADTQYFGPGTRLTVL.

About this clonotype itself: Just one base apart from a much larger clone, this may be a read error. The V gene is TRBV12-3 or TRBV12-4, the J gene TRBJ2-7; 9 bases are a match to TRBD2. The CDR3 has 14 amino acids. Trimming cost V 1 base and J 7 bases; bases outside gene matches: 5. The CDR3 protein is CASSLGRGGDEQYF. Here the CDR3 DNA reads TGTGCCAGCAGTTTAGGACGCGGGGGGGATGAGCAGTACTTC.

This clonotype has a handful of counts. The V gene is TRBV5-8, the J gene TRBJ2-5, with TRBD2 identical over 11 bases. Germline V gene data show CDR1 as SGHTS and CDR2 as YDEGEE. V shed 4 bases, J shed 4 bases, and the junction held 15 bases outside the gene matches. This CDR3 comprises 18 residues. CDR3 region: CASSLTGTSGPQVETQYF. For the CDR3, the DNA is TGTGCCAGCAGCCTCACCGGGACTAGCGGCCCCCAGGTAGAGACCCAGTACTTC.

In its sample, this clonotype was seen a few times. This sequence joins TRBV9 and TRBJ2-3; 13 bases are shared with TRBD2. The CDR3 is 16 amino acids. Germline V CDR1 and CDR2: SGDLS, YYNGEE. V lost 3 bases, J lost 2 bases, and 3 bases stayed unmatched. The CDR3 here is CASSAGLAGITDTQYF. CDR3 nucleotides: TGTGCCAGCAGCGCGGGACTAGCGGGGATCACAGATACGCAGTATTTT.

The chain couples TRBV6-6 to TRBJ2-5, with D perhaps matching TRBD2 (5 bases). CDR3 length: 13 residues. CDR1 MNHNY and CDR2 SVGAGI come from the germline V gene (reference sequence). Between the trimmed V and J ends, which lost 5 bases and 4 bases, there was a span of 11 bases. The CDR3 region is CASSAARGETQYF. The CDR3 DNA follows: TGTGCCAGCAGTGCGGCCCGGGGAGAGACCCAGTACTTC.

The V and J genes are TRBV29-1 and TRBJ2-3; D gene unclear. The CDR3 covers 14 residues. V gave up 1 base and J gave up 1 base, with 9 bases separating them. Germline V CDR1 and CDR2: SQVTM, ANQGSEA. CDR3 in amino acids: CSVEGILGTDTQYF. In nucleotides, the CDR3 is TGCAGCGTTGAAGGGATTCTTGGCACAGATACGCAGTATTTT.